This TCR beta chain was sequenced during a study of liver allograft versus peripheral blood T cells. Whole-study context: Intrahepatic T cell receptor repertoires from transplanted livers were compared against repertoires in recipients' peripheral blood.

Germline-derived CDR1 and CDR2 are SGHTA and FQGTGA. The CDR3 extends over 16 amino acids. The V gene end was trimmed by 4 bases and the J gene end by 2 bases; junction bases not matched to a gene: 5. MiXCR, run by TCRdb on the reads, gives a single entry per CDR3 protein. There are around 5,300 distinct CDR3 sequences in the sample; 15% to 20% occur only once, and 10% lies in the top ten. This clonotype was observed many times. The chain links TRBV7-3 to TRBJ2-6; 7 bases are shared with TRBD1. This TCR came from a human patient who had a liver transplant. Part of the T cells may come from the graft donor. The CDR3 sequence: CASSSPRGPGANVLTF. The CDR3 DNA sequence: TGTGCCAGCAGCTCCCCGAGGGGGCCTGGGGCCAACGTCCTGACTTTC.